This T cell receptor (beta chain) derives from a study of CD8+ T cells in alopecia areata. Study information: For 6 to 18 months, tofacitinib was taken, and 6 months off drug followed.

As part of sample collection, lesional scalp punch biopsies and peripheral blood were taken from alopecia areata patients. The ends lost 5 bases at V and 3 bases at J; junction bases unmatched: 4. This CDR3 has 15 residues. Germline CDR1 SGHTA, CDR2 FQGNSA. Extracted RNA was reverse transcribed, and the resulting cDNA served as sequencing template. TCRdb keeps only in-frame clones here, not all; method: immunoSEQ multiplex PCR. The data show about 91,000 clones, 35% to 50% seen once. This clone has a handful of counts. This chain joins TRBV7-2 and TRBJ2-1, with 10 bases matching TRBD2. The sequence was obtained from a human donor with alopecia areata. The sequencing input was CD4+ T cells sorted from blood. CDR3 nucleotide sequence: TGTGCCAGCAGCCTCGGACTAGCGGTCTACAATGAGCAGTTCTTC. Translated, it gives CASSLGLAVYNEQFF. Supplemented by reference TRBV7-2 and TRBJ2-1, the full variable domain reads GAGVSQSPSNKVTEKGKDVELRCDPISGHTALYWYRQSLGQGLEFLIYFQGNSAPDKSGLPSDRFSAERTGGSVSTLTIQRTQQEDSAVYLCASSLGLAVYNEQFFGPGTRLTVL.